This T cell receptor beta chain appears in the sequencing data of a study of cytomegalovirus exposure and HLA in healthy donors. It was with 60 Vbeta and 13 Jbeta primers that the PCR ran. The data were produced by immunoSEQ multiplex PCR, yet TCRdb's version contains in-frame clones alone and is incomplete. Among under 80,000 clones listed, about 79% were seen once. Trimming at V came to 2 bases and at J to 9 bases, leaving 7 bases not matched to a gene. The germline gives CDR1 SQVTM, CDR2 ANQGSEA. The CDR3 has 14 residues. This rearrangement joins TRBV29-1 to TRBJ2-1, with 10 bases that match TRBD2. Sequences were obtained from PBMCs. The clonotype was recovered from a woman aged 40 to 49 in good health and CMV-seronegative. The CDR3 DNA reads TGCAGCGTTGAAAGGGCTAGCGGGGGTATTGAGCAGTTCTTC. It encodes CSVERASGGIEQFF.